The rows below give T cell receptor beta chains drawn from one sample of a study of identical twins. Using its own MiXCR run on the 5' RACE reads, TCRdb lists one record per CDR3 protein. In the table there are roughly 770,000 distinct CDR3 sequences, about 18% of which are singletons. These data were likewise used in another study, on T cells expressing NK-cell markers.

The source material was PBMCs. These receptors were collected from a woman aged 18-30 years in good health. Both conserved end residues are part of each CDR3.

v_gene	j_gene	CDR3aa
TRBV7-9	TRBJ2-3	CASSLVGEGTQYF
TRBV10-3	TRBJ2-7	CAISISGNGYEQYF
TRBV12-3/TRBV12-4	TRBJ1-1	CASITGNTEAFF
TRBV25-1	TRBJ2-3	CASSPMGGRFDTQYF
TRBV15	TRBJ2-1	CATSRGRQELFF
TRBV7-2	TRBJ2-1	CASSLGHGIYNEQFF
TRBV29-1	TRBJ1-1	CSQEGRAGTEAFF
TRBV29-1	TRBJ1-2	CSVGVGSHYGYTF
TRBV6-2/TRBV6-3	TRBJ2-2	CASRLAGGLGAGELFF
TRBV7-9	TRBJ2-5	CASSPTLGQGQGETQYF
TRBV20-1	TRBJ1-1	CSAQGEGTEAFF
TRBV5-1	TRBJ1-1	CASSLNTENTEAFF
TRBV12-3/TRBV12-4	TRBJ2-7	CASSRSGSTYEQYF
TRBV27	TRBJ2-3	CASRDPGRDTQYF
TRBV10-3	TRBJ1-2	CAILSVENGYTF
TRBV27	TRBJ1-1	CASSLAAAVVPNTEAFF
TRBV6-4	TRBJ2-1	CASSRDRDTNEQFF
TRBV20-1	TRBJ2-3	CSASRDTQNTQYF
TRBV5-4	TRBJ2-2	CASSPPTSGELFF
TRBV20-1	TRBJ1-4	CSAFRVGRGEKLFF